This TCR beta chain was retrieved from a study of post-analysis software for immune sequencing data. Overall study context: Relapsing-remitting, secondary progressive and progressive-relapsing multiple sclerosis were all included among the disease courses.

Study-level points and caveats: In patients, TRBV5-6, TRBV5-1 and TRBV20-1 belonged to several TRBV segments found more frequently than in controls.

As regards this clonotype: Its matching antigen is unknown.

CDR1 is MNHEY, CDR2 SMNVEV, per germline (reference sequence). Unmatched junction bases numbered 7, after V lost 5 bases and J lost 4 bases. The CDR3 is made up of 14 amino acids. Carried by the TCR beta cDNA libraries were unique molecular identifiers. Once roughly 0.85 to 11 million T cells were used, roughly 0.5 million cDNA molecules resulted. MiXCR, run by TCRdb on the PCR reads, gives a single entry per CDR3 protein. The table has about 770,000 distinct CDR3 sequences, 46% seen once; the top ten hold 4.9%. Sequences were obtained from blood. The origin of this receptor is a girl between 5 and 17 years old with multiple sclerosis. The genes are TRBV27 and TRBJ2-5; 7 positions agree with TRBD1. In DNA, the CDR3 is TGTGCCAGCAGTCGACAGGGTATTGGAGAGACCCAGTACTTC. Encoded protein: CASSRQGIGETQYF.